This record looks at one TCR beta chain sequence and its context. Its antigen is currently unknown. This entry is derived from a study of T cells in narcolepsy. For the study at large: Enrolled donors included narcolepsy type 1 or type 2 patients and healthy controls.

Study-wide findings and caveats: Autoreactive clone sequences were missing from some blood memory CD4+ repertoires. HCRT-specific and TRIB2-specific autoreactive clonotypes appeared among same-patient CSF and blood CD4+ clonotypes.

The table came from immunoSEQ multiplex PCR; TCRdb's copy has only in-frame clones and leaves some out. The data show tens of thousands of clones, around four fifths seen once. The CDR3 is 18 residues long. Germline V gene data show CDR1 as MNHNS and CDR2 as SASEGT. V trimming: 3 bases; J trimming: 2 bases; junction bases outside the gene matches: 12. The J gene is TRBJ2-2, the V gene TRBV6-1; TRBD1 matches 7 bases. Sequencing was done on a sample of CD45RA- memory CD4+ T cells from PBMCs. This clonotype originated in a human donor with narcolepsy. The CDR3 nucleotides are TGTGCCAGCAGTGAGGGACAGTTCGAAACCCGCAACACCGGGGAGCTGTTTTTT. It codes for CASSEGQFETRNTGELFF.